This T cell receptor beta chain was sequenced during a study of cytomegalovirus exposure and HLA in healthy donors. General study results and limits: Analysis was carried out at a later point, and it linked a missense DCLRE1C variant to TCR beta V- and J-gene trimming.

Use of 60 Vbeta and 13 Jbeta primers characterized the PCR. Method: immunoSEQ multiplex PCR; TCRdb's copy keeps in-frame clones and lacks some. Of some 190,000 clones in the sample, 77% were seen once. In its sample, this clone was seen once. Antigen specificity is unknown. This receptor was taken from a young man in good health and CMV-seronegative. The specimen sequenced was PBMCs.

CDR3 nucleotide sequence: TGTGCTAGTGGTTTGGTGAGGTCAAACTCTGGAAACACCATATATTTT. Translating gives CASGLVRSNSGNTIYF. The V gene is TRBV12-5, the J gene TRBJ1-3, with no clear D. Trimming took off 0 bases at V and 0 bases at J, with 9 bases between the two ends. CDR1 is LGHNT, CDR2 FRNRAP, per germline. The CDR3 length is 16 residues.